This T cell receptor beta chain was recorded in a study of blood T cell repertoires in COVID-19. Concerning this clone: At one end, the junction sequence differs from germline, possibly due to a read error.

Some clones are missing from TCRdb's copy, which holds only in-frame ones; the method was immunoSEQ multiplex PCR. The table lists approximately 120,000 clones, roughly three quarters of them singletons. The CDR3 consists of 11 residues. Per the germline V gene, CDR1 is SQVTM and CDR2 is ANQGSEA. Material: peripheral blood. The TCR sequence derives from a man aged 40-49 years with active or convalescent COVID-19. The chain is built from TRBV29-1 and TRBJ2-7; D is possibly TRBD1 or TRBD2 (5 bases each). For the CDR3, the DNA is TGCAGCGTGGAAGAGGGGCGCGAGCAGTACTTC. Protein: CSVEEGREQYF.